The 11 T cell receptor beta chains presented below share a single source sample, sequenced in a study of radiotherapy plus CTLA-4 blockade in lung cancer. Sequenced by immunoSEQ multiplex PCR; TCRdb stores in-frame clones only, minus some. This table holds fewer than 150,000 clones, more than 65% found once. Sequencing was performed on peripheral blood, taken from a patient treated with radiotherapy plus ipilimumab. The receptors derive from a human donor with non-small cell lung cancer who had a partial response to radiotherapy plus ipilimumab.

The rearrangement uses TRBV5-6 and TRBJ2-2, with D perhaps TRBD1 (6 bases). The V end lost 1 base, the J end lost 4 bases, and 14 bases lay between the germline ends. The CDR3 is 16 amino acids. Germline V lookup: CDR1 SGHDT, CDR2 YYEEEE. The DNA of the CDR3 is TGTGCCAGCAGCTTGAAAGGGGGTGGGGTCACCGGGGAGCTGTTTTTT. Translated: CASSLKGGGVTGELFF.

The chain has TRBV4-2 and TRBJ2-2; D remains unclear. Germline CDR1 LGHNA, CDR2 YNFKEQ. CDR3 length: 16 residues. V was clipped by 0 bases and J by 1 base, with 9 bases between them. The CDR3 sequence is CASSQEAQRNTGELFF. The CDR3 coding sequence is TGTGCCAGCAGCCAAGAAGCCCAGCGGAACACCGGGGAGCTGTTTTTT.

The chain couples TRBV2 to TRBJ2-1, with D tentatively TRBD2 (6 bases). The CDR3 runs 12 residues. Per germline, CDR1 SNHLY and CDR2 FYNNEI. V was pared by 2 bases and J by 10 bases, with 9 bases between. CDR3 residues: CASSEWAGEQFF. Here the CDR3 DNA reads TGTGCCAGCAGTGAATGGGCGGGAGAGCAGTTCTTC.

This clone was seen a handful of times. This chain connects TRBV6-1 to TRBJ2-7; D gene unclear. The CDR3 is made up of 11 amino acids. Germline V gene sequence: CDR1 MNHNS, CDR2 SASEGT. Deletions cut 6 bases from V and 2 bases from J, with 5 bases between. CDR3 DNA: TGTGCCAGCAGCGCGACCTACGAGCAGTACTTC. This gives the protein CASSATYEQYF.

This rearrangement joins TRBV7-2 to TRBJ1-1; possibly TRBD1 for D (5 bases). Per germline, CDR1 SGHTA and CDR2 FQGNSA. V gave up 5 bases and J gave up 4 bases, with 17 bases separating them. The CDR3 covers 15 residues. CDR3 nucleotides: TGTGCCAGCAGCCCAGACAGTCTTTCGGTCACTGAAGCTTTCTTT. Amino acids: CASSPDSLSVTEAFF.

The chain joins TRBV27 to TRBJ2-3; tentatively, D is TRBD1 (5 bases). The V end lost 3 bases, the J end lost 3 bases, and 7 bases lay between the germline ends. This CDR3 is built from 13 residues. CDR1 and CDR2 (germline): MNHEY, SMNVEV (reference sequence). Here the CDR3 reads CASSFQGTDTQYF. CDR3 coding DNA: TGTGCCAGCAGTTTCCAGGGTACAGATACGCAGTATTTT.

This clone was detected a few times. The chain has TRBV7-2 and TRBJ1-6; the D gene is possibly TRBD1 (6 bases). Germline loops: CDR1 SGHTA, CDR2 FQGNSA. Trimming took off 1 base at V and 9 bases at J, with 16 bases between the two ends. The CDR3 is made up of 16 amino acids. CDR3 sequence: CASSLGSRGSGSPLHF. The CDR3 DNA reads TGTGCCAGCAGCTTAGGAAGTAGGGGGTCTGGTTCACCCCTCCACTTT.

V usage is TRBV6-6 and J usage is TRBJ2-7; D possibly corresponds to TRBD1 (6 bases). Germline values: CDR1 MNHNY, CDR2 SVGAGI (reference sequence). Trimming pared 3 bases from V and 3 bases from J, leaving 9 bases between. The CDR3 loop spans 13 amino acids. CDR3 bases: TGTGCCAGCAGTTATACAGGGTTCTACGAGCAGTACTTC. It codes for CASSYTGFYEQYF.

A single count supports this clone. V is TRBV6-1 and J is TRBJ2-7; TRBD1 matches 7 bases. The CDR3 totals 14 residues. Germline CDR1 and CDR2: MNHNS and SASEGT. V was pared by 10 bases and J by 0 bases, with 9 bases of the junction left unmatched. CDR3 sequence reads: CATQGDGSSYEQYF. In nucleotides, the CDR3 is TGTGCCACCCAGGGGGACGGATCCTCCTACGAGCAGTACTTC.

V is TRBV9 and J is TRBJ2-7; 14 positions agree with TRBD2. The junction had 7 bases not matched to a gene; V was cut back by 4 bases and J by 4 bases. Looked up from germline, CDR1 is SGDLS and CDR2 is YYNGEE. The CDR3 is 16 amino acids. CDR3 bases: TGTGCCAGCAGCCTGGGACTAGCGGGAGTTGGTTACGAGCAGTACTTC. Translated, it gives CASSLGLAGVGYEQYF.

The V gene is TRBV28, the J gene TRBJ1-2; possible D gene TRBD1, 5 bases. The V end was cut by 4 bases, the J end by 3 bases, with 15 bases between. The CDR3 spans 15 residues. CDR1 is MDHEN, CDR2 SYDVKM, per germline. The CDR3 is CASSSTGGKDYGYTF. DNA for the CDR3: TGTGCCAGCAGTTCCACCGGGGGGAAGGACTATGGCTACACCTTC.